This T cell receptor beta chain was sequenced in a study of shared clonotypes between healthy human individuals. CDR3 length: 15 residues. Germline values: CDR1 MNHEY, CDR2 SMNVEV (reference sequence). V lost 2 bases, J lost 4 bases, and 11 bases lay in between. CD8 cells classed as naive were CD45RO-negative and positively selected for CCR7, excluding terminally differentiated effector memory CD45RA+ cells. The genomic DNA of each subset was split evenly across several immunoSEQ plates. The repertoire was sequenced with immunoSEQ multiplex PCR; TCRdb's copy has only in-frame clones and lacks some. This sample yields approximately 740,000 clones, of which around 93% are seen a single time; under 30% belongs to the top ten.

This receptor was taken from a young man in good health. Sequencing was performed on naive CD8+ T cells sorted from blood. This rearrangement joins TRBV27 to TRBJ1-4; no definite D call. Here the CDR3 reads CASSLVGRDNEKLFF. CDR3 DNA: TGTGCCAGCAGTTTAGTCGGACGGGATAATGAAAAACTGTTTTTT.